These T cell receptor beta chains were read from a single sample in a study of blood T cell repertoires in COVID-19. Assay: immunoSEQ multiplex PCR; the TCRdb copy retains only in-frame clones and omits some. The sample carries 60,000 to 65,000 clones, roughly 80% recorded once. The sample consisted of peripheral blood. These receptors were collected from a man in his sixties with COVID-19, enrolled during active disease. The CDR3 runs from the conserved cysteine through the conserved F or W. The D gene is left open where the match is weak. Size is stated for part of the rows, as once, few or many counts, or as a class when the clone is expanded.

DNA,CDR3,D,V,size,J
TGTGCCAGCAGCACCTCTGACAGGGGATACACTGAAGCTTTCTTT,CASSTSDRGYTEAFF,TRBD1,TRBV5-6,NA,TRBJ1-1
TGTGCCAGCAGCATTCCGGGACAGCCGTATTCACCCCTCCACTTT,CASSIPGQPYSPLHF,TRBD1,TRBV2,NA,TRBJ1-6
TGTGCCAGCAGTGAAGCCTGGGCAGGGCAATCCTATGGCTACACCTTC,CASSEAWAGQSYGYTF,NA,TRBV6-1,once,TRBJ1-2
TGTGCCAGCAGTGAGAGGGATCGGACCCAGTACTTC,CASSERDRTQYF,NA,TRBV2,NA,TRBJ2-5
TGTGCCAGTACGCGGCCTACCTACGAGCAGTACTTC,CASTRPTYEQYF,NA,TRBV19,NA,TRBJ2-7
TGTGCCAGCAGCGGGGGGTTCTGGTATGGCTACACCTTC,CASSGGFWYGYTF,NA,TRBV6-5,NA,TRBJ1-2
TGTGCCAGCATCCTGGACAGGGGGTGGAATGAGCAGTTCTTC,CASILDRGWNEQFF,TRBD1,TRBV6-5,NA,TRBJ2-1
TGTGCCAGCAGCCCCCGAGGGACAGTCTACAATGAGCAGTTCTTC,CASSPRGTVYNEQFF,TRBD1,TRBV13,NA,TRBJ2-1
TGTGCCAGCAGTCCTCCGGACTTTTCCTACAATGAGCAGTTCTTC,CASSPPDFSYNEQFF,NA,TRBV7-9,NA,TRBJ2-1
TGCGCCAGCAGCCAAGTACCCGGGACAGGAGCCTACGAGCAGTACTTC,CASSQVPGTGAYEQYF,TRBD1,TRBV4-1,NA,TRBJ2-7
TGTGCCAGCAGTGAGGGACAGTATTCACCCCTCCACTTT,CASSEGQYSPLHF,TRBD1,TRBV2,once,TRBJ1-6
TGTGCCAGCAGCTCCCGGGACAGGGGTCGAATGAACACTGAAGCTTTCTTT,CASSSRDRGRMNTEAFF,TRBD1,TRBV7-9,NA,TRBJ1-1
TGTGCCAGCTCACTATCAGGGGGAGGTGAAAAACTGTTTTTT,CASSLSGGGEKLFF,TRBD1,TRBV18,NA,TRBJ1-4
TGTGCCAGCAGCGATCGGACAGGTACAAGTGCACCCCTCCACTTT,CASSDRTGTSAPLHF,TRBD1,TRBV9,NA,TRBJ1-6
TGTGCCACCAGTTCCGGACAGTCTTATGTCTACACCTTC,CATSSGQSYVYTF,NA,TRBV15,NA,TRBJ1-2
TGTGCCAGTAGGGACAGGGGGGGAAAACAGCCCCAGCATTTT,CASRDRGGKQPQHF,TRBD1,TRBV19,NA,TRBJ1-5
TGTGCCACCAGTGATGGGGGGGTTCGCAATGAGCAGTTCTTC,CATSDGGVRNEQFF,TRBD2,TRBV24-1,NA,TRBJ2-1
TGTGCCAGCAGTGGGACCGGTCAAGGACAGAATGAAAAACTGTTTTTT,CASSGTGQGQNEKLFF,NA,TRBV2,NA,TRBJ1-4
TGTGCCAGCAGCCCGCAGGGCACCACTGAAGCTTTCTTT,CASSPQGTTEAFF,NA,TRBV3-1/TRBV3-2,NA,TRBJ1-1
TGTGCCACCAGTGATCCCGGACTAGGACCGCTAGAGACCCAGTACTTC,CATSDPGLGPLETQYF,TRBD2,TRBV24-1,NA,TRBJ2-5
TGTGCCAGCAGTTTCGGGACAGAGAACACTGAAGCTTTCTTT,CASSFGTENTEAFF,TRBD1,TRBV6-5,NA,TRBJ1-1
TGTGCCAGCAGCCAAGATTGGGGGGGAGGCACAGATACGCAGTATTTT,CASSQDWGGGTDTQYF,TRBD2,TRBV3-1/TRBV3-2,NA,TRBJ2-3
TGTGCCAGTAGTACCCCAAGACAGGGAGGAACGGAGCTGTTTTTT,CASSTPRQGGTELFF,NA,TRBV19,NA,TRBJ2-2
TGTGCCAGCAGTGAGGACAGGAACACTGAAGCTTTCTTT,CASSEDRNTEAFF,NA,TRBV2,NA,TRBJ1-1
TGTGCCAGCAGCCAAGGAGCAATTCAAGGGGGCGGTTATAATTCACCCCTCCACTTT,CASSQGAIQGGGYNSPLHF,TRBD1,TRBV14,NA,TRBJ1-6
TGCGCCAGCAGCTCGGACAGGGTGGTGAACACTGAAGCTTTCTTT,CASSSDRVVNTEAFF,TRBD1,TRBV5-1,NA,TRBJ1-1
TGTGCCAGCAGCTGGACTAGATACAATGAGCAGTTCTTC,CASSWTRYNEQFF,TRBD2,TRBV14,once,TRBJ2-1